This is a list of T cell receptor beta chains from one sample in a study of blood T cell repertoires in COVID-19. Assay: immunoSEQ multiplex PCR; the TCRdb copy retains only in-frame clones and omits some. The table lists roughly 80,000 clones, approximately 82% of them singletons. Source material: peripheral blood. These receptors all stem from a human donor in a cohort sampled during active COVID-19. Both conserved end residues are trimmed from each CDR3.

v_gene	j_gene	CDR3aa
TRBV7-2	TRBJ2-7	ASSFRASGVVPSYEQY
TRBV20-1	TRBJ1-2	SVSPGYGYT
TRBV5-1	TRBJ1-1	ASSLVGAEGTEAF
TRBV5-1	TRBJ1-1	ASSSGQGASEAF
TRBV12-5	TRBJ2-1	ASGENVRNEQF
TRBV10-3	TRBJ1-2	AAAAGIYGYT
TRBV3-1/TRBV3-2	TRBJ2-7	ASSQSGGAVGEQY
TRBV19	TRBJ1-2	ASSITTGGSYGYT
TRBV2	TRBJ1-1	ASSVRVSTTEAF
TRBV10-3	TRBJ1-2	AISEGGNYGYT
TRBV9	TRBJ2-5	ASSAGQGLVTQY
TRBV10-3	TRBJ2-3	ATRDGTSGDITDTQY
TRBV4-1	TRBJ1-1	ASSQDTTGKGKAF
TRBV3-1/TRBV3-2	TRBJ2-3	ASSQDSGRVTDTQY
TRBV9	TRBJ2-2	ASSGGGGVYTGELF
TRBV21-1	TRBJ2-2	ASNDREPGELF
TRBV14	TRBJ2-2	ASSSRDRPGELF
TRBV5-6	TRBJ2-2	ASSSLSGNTGELF
TRBV24-1	TRBJ2-1	ATSDPGLAGSSYNEQF
TRBV6-6	TRBJ2-7	ASSPPRQVRI
TRBV6-5	TRBJ1-6	ASSLYRDNSPLH
TRBV5-4	TRBJ1-2	ASSSDPGQGYT
TRBV7-9	TRBJ1-4	ASSLRAENEKLF
TRBV15	TRBJ2-3	ATSRDVWSTSTDTQY
TRBV5-1	TRBJ1-2	ASSFGDTNYGYT
TRBV7-9	TRBJ2-7	ASSSTGQGNSEQY
TRBV7-9	TRBJ1-3	ASSSGTGPSGNTIY
TRBV12-3/TRBV12-4	TRBJ2-5	ASSFGSGETQY
TRBV13	TRBJ1-4	ASSKGDRRIEKLF
TRBV2	TRBJ1-5	ASTQTGPRAQH
TRBV15	TRBJ2-5	ATSRDWRGGGETQY
TRBV25-1	TRBJ2-7	ASSKEGDSYEQY
TRBV5-5	TRBJ2-5	ASSLAWTGGRETQY
TRBV27	TRBJ2-4	ASFGALGGKNIQY
TRBV5-1	TRBJ2-1	ASSLTSGGAGNEQF
TRBV2	TRBJ1-2	ANAPGGNYGYT
TRBV7-6	TRBJ2-3	ASSRAGGRTDTQY
TRBV28	TRBJ2-7	ASSKPGTGWYEQY
TRBV7-2	TRBJ2-7	ASSLRLGSEQY
TRBV24-1	TRBJ2-1	ATEGQGSYNEQF
TRBV6-4	TRBJ2-3	ASSAYLGGTDTQY